The 16 T cell receptor beta chains given below trace back to one sample, sequenced in a study of T and B cells in COVID-19 patients. BIOMED2 TRB-A/B primer pools were used in multiplex TRB PCR. TCRdb reanalysed the multiplex PCR reads using MiXCR and keeps one entry per CDR3 protein. The table shows about 21,000 distinct CDR3 sequences, with approximately 30% occurring only once. Blood genomic DNA input for TRB amplification was about 220-500 ng. Sequenced material: blood. These receptors all come from a human donor who had recovered from COVID-19.

There are many counts of this clonotype. The rearrangement uses TRBV19 and TRBJ1-1; D remains ambiguous. This CDR3 region has 13 residues. Germline V gives CDR1 LNHDA, CDR2 SQIVND (reference sequence). V dropped 5 bases and J dropped 1 base, with 8 bases sitting between them. CDR3 loop: CASSYRKNTEAFF. The CDR3 coding sequence is TGTGCCAGTAGTTATCGGAAGAACACTGAAGCTTTCTTT.

This clonotype turned up a few times. The chain has TRBV5-1 and TRBJ2-1; 10 bases align to TRBD1. Germline V gene sequence: CDR1 SGHRS, CDR2 YFSETQ. With 4 bases clipped from V and 8 bases from J, the junction kept 12 bases outside the gene matches. There are 16 residues in the CDR3. CDR3 sequence: CASSLRGDRGFDEQFF. In DNA, the CDR3 is TGCGCCAGCAGCCTTCGCGGGGACAGGGGATTCGATGAGCAGTTCTTC.

This clonotype was detected a few times. This chain uses TRBV5-6 with TRBJ1-1, with 7 bases aligning to TRBD1. The CDR3 runs to 13 residues. J was trimmed by 4 bases and V by 4 bases; bases with no gene match: 4. Germline CDR1 is SGHDT and CDR2 is YYEEEE. CDR3 nucleotide sequence: TGTGCCAGCAGCCGGGACAGCTTCACTGAAGCTTTCTTT. Its protein is CASSRDSFTEAFF.

The V and J genes are TRBV29-1 and TRBJ1-6; 11 bases are a match to TRBD1. Losses at the gene ends were 8 bases for V and 10 bases for J; bases not matched to a gene: 7. This CDR3 contains 13 residues. Germline V gene sequence: CDR1 SQVTM, CDR2 ANQGSEA. CDR3 region: CSSGTGGDSPLHF. The CDR3, as DNA: TGCAGCTCCGGGACAGGGGGGGACTCACCCCTCCACTTT.

This clonotype counts as medium-sized. The chain employs TRBV29-1 and TRBJ2-7; the match to TRBD1 covers 9 bases. With 7 bases clipped from V and 3 bases from J, the junction kept 10 bases outside the gene matches. The CDR3 totals 14 residues. The germline gives CDR1 SQVTM, CDR2 ANQGSEA. The CDR3 sequence is CSAREPGQGYEQYF. The CDR3 coding sequence is TGCAGCGCGAGGGAACCGGGACAGGGCTACGAGCAGTACTTC.

This clonotype has a count of ten or more. The rearrangement links TRBV5-6 to TRBJ2-2; tentative D call: TRBD2 (6 bases). The CDR3 totals 17 residues. Germline loops: CDR1 SGHDT, CDR2 YYEEEE. V shed 4 bases and J shed 2 bases, with 18 bases lying between them. The CDR3 region has the DNA TGTGCCAGCAGCAATAGACAGACTAGTGACAACACCGGGGAGCTGTTTTTT. Translated, it gives CASSNRQTSDNTGELFF.

This clonotype has only a few counts. CDR3 residues: CASSGRRGAFF. In DNA, the CDR3 is TGTGCCAGCAGTGGCCGTCGAGGGGCTTTCTTT. The chain has TRBV12-3 or TRBV12-4 and TRBJ1-1; D unresolved. V lost 5 bases to trimming and J lost 11 bases, with 12 bases between them. This CDR3 is built from 11 residues.

The sample holds many counts of this clonotype. The rearrangement uses TRBV6-5 and TRBJ2-6; 8 nucleotides match TRBD2. The CDR3 spans 16 residues. V gave up 5 bases and J gave up 1 base; unmatched junction bases: 4. The germline CDR1 and CDR2 sequences are MNHEY and SVGAGI. The CDR3 sequence: CASSRGGPSGANVLTF. CDR3 bases: TGTGCCAGCAGTCGGGGGGGTCCATCTGGGGCCAACGTCCTGACTTTC.

By share, this clonotype counts as medium-sized. This rearrangement joins TRBV19 to TRBJ1-6; D possibly corresponds to TRBD1 (5 bases). Germline CDR1 is LNHDA and CDR2 is SQIVND (reference sequence). V was shortened by 7 bases and J by 9 bases, with 16 bases between the two germline ends. The CDR3 spans 14 residues. The CDR3 sequence: CASNWGRGASPLHF. The CDR3 DNA reads TGTGCCAGTAATTGGGGACGGGGAGCTTCACCCCTCCACTTT.

This chain joins TRBV12-3 or TRBV12-4 and TRBJ2-7; 7 bases agree with TRBD2. V lost 6 bases and J lost 0; bases outside the gene matches: 2. The length of the CDR3 is 13 residues. The CDR3 DNA reads as TGTGCCAGCAGGAGCGGGGTCTCCTACGAGCAGTACTTC. Protein sequence: CASRSGVSYEQYF.

This clonotype has more than one count but fewer than ten. The chain has TRBV7-6 and TRBJ2-2, with a weak D call TRBD1 (5 bases). Trimming removed 1 base from V and 5 bases from J, with 8 bases in between. Per germline, CDR1 SGHVS and CDR2 FNYEAQ. This CDR3 is 14 amino acids long. The chain's CDR3 is CASSLVRTTGELFF. The CDR3 DNA reads as TGTGCCAGCAGCTTAGTTCGGACAACCGGGGAGCTGTTTTTT.

This clonotype came up many times. The chain joins TRBV13 to TRBJ2-3; 8 positions match TRBD2. The CDR3 contains 18 residues. Looked up from germline, CDR1 is PRHDT and CDR2 is FYEKMQ (reference sequence). Germline trimming cut 1 base from V and 2 bases from J; bases unmatched to any gene: 11. The CDR3 coding sequence is TGTGCCAGCAGCTTAGCCCCCGGGGCGGGGGGCCCCACAGATACGCAGTATTTT. It codes for CASSLAPGAGGPTDTQYF. The entire variable domain, with the rest obtained from reference TRBV13 and TRBJ2-3, is as follows: AAGVIQSPRHLIKEKRETATLKCYPIPRHDTVYWYQQGPGQDPQFLISFYEKMQSDKGSIPDRFSAQQFSDYHSELNMSSLELGDSALYFCASSLAPGAGGPTDTQYFGPGTRLTVL.

The rearrangement joins TRBV11-3 to TRBJ2-1; 8 nucleotides align to TRBD1. The J segment lost 6 bases and the V segment lost 3 bases, leaving 1 base of the junction unmatched. CDR3 length: 13 residues. CDR1 SGHNT and CDR2 YENEEA come from the germline V gene. CDR3 sequence: CASSFGQGNEQFF. CDR3 bases: TGTGCCAGCAGCTTTGGACAGGGCAATGAGCAGTTCTTC. The entire variable domain, with the rest obtained from reference TRBV11-3 and TRBJ2-1, is as follows: EAGVVQSPRYKIIEKKQPVAFWCNPISGHNTLYWYLQNLGQGPELLIRYENEEAVDDSQLPKDRFSAERLKGVDSTLKIQPAELGDSAVYLCASSFGQGNEQFFGPGTRLTVL.

This clonotype is labeled medium-sized. The rearrangement links TRBV19 to TRBJ2-6, with unresolved D. CDR1 is LNHDA, CDR2 SQIVND, per germline (reference sequence). The CDR3 contains 16 residues. V lost 5 bases and J 0 bases, leaving 11 bases between the germline ends. The CDR3 region is CASSVPGRSGANVLTF. CDR3 nucleotide sequence: TGTGCCAGTAGTGTACCGGGCCGCTCTGGGGCCAACGTCCTGACTTTC. Full variable domain (rest looked up from reference TRBV19 and TRBJ2-6): DGGITQSPKYLFRKEGQNVTLSCEQNLNHDAMYWYRQDPGQGLRLIYYSQIVNDFQKGDIAEGYSVSREKKESFPLTVTSAQKNPTAFYLCASSVPGRSGANVLTFGAGSRLTVL.

This clonotype is medium-sized (0.01 to 0.1%). This rearrangement joins TRBV30 to TRBJ2-2; D is unresolved. This CDR3 region has 12 residues. V lost 1 base and J lost 3, with 3 bases in between. Germline V CDR1 and CDR2: GTSNPN, SVGIG (reference sequence). CDR3 nucleotides: TGTGCCTGGAGTGCGTACACCGGGGAGCTGTTTTTT. It codes for CAWSAYTGELFF.

There are a few counts of this clonotype. V usage is TRBV10-3 and J usage is TRBJ1-4; D perhaps matches TRBD1 (5 bases). Germline loops: CDR1 ENHRY, CDR2 SYGVKD. The CDR3 runs to 13 residues. V lost 10 bases to trimming and J lost 1 base, with 10 bases between them. CDR3 in amino acids: CATLRGTNEKLFF. The CDR3 bases are TGTGCCACCTTGAGGGGAACTAATGAAAAACTGTTTTTT.